The clone carrying this T cell receptor beta chain was counted between two and nine times. Per the germline V gene, CDR1 is KGHDR and CDR2 is SFDVKD. Trimming took 7 bases from V and 11 from J, leaving 23 bases between them. This CDR3 is 15 amino acids long. The data were taken from a study of blood T cells in healthy people across ages. Next came a second PCR, run for about 6 to 12 cycles, which used a sample-barcoded 5' primer along with a J-beta primer mix. TCRdb re-called the 5' RACE reads through MiXCR, storing one row per CDR3 protein. Of 700,000 to 1,000,000 distinct CDR3 sequences listed, around 43% were seen once; the top ten hold about 19%.

The material sequenced was blood. The TCR was taken from a man aged 55 to 70 in good health. The chain recombines TRBV24-1 with TRBJ2-1, with a possible D match to TRBD1 (6 bases). The CDR3 spells CATRSGAGATEQQFF. DNA for the CDR3: TGTGCCACCAGGTCTGGGGCAGGGGCTACAGAGCAGCAGTTCTTC.